A selection of T cell receptor beta chains follows, all from one sample in a study of blood T cell repertoires in COVID-19. Using immunoSEQ multiplex PCR, the repertoire was profiled, and TCRdb retains in-frame clones only, with some absent. The sample holds approximately 89,000 clones, around 85% seen once. The source material was peripheral blood. The receptor set was obtained from a woman aged 65 to 85 with acute or convalescent COVID-19. CDR3s include the opening cysteine and the closing phenylalanine or tryptophan. A D gene is named only where the DNA matches it firmly. Only part of the rows carry a size: once, few, many, or a class if the clone is expanded.

j_gene | d_gene | abundance | v_gene | CDR3aa
TRBJ2-3 | TRBD1 | . | TRBV5-1 | CASSGGQASTDTQYF
TRBJ1-6 | TRBD1 | . | TRBV3-1/TRBV3-2 | CASSRTGPRLWDNSPLHF
TRBJ1-1 | . | . | TRBV6-5 | CASSYSPKGVSTEAFF
TRBJ1-1 | . | . | TRBV10-1 | CASSESGRGTEAFF
TRBJ1-2 | TRBD1 | . | TRBV7-2 | CASSFNRGQGGGYTF
TRBJ2-2 | TRBD2 | . | TRBV27 | CASSLAGGLGGELFF
TRBJ1-1 | TRBD1 | . | TRBV2 | CASRLEGGLNTEAFF
TRBJ2-5 | . | once | TRBV7-9 | CASSLELGQETQYF
TRBJ2-5 | TRBD2 | . | TRBV27 | CASSFERGQETQYF
TRBJ1-1 | TRBD1 | . | TRBV19 | CASSSWTGGPEAFF
TRBJ2-6 | TRBD1 | . | TRBV2 | CASSRQGSGANVLTF
TRBJ2-2 | . | . | TRBV10-1 | CASSPTGGVNTGELFF
TRBJ2-1 | . | few | TRBV24-1 | CATSAVVNDNEQFF
TRBJ2-6 | TRBD1 | . | TRBV19 | CASSRDRGFQGSGANVLTF
TRBJ2-1 | TRBD2 | once | TRBV30 | CAWDTGGFYNEQFF
TRBJ2-5 | . | . | TRBV7-2 | CASSLAAVRGGETQYF
TRBJ2-3 | . | . | TRBV6-5 | CASTQGRTDTQYF
TRBJ1-4 | . | . | TRBV10-3 | CAISEPREGEKLFF
TRBJ1-4 | TRBD1 | . | TRBV19 | CASIDRGREKLFF
TRBJ1-4 | . | . | TRBV4-1 | CASSQDRRGGTTNEKLFF
TRBJ2-2 | . | . | TRBV5-4 | CASSLDQGRGGELFF
TRBJ1-1 | . | once | TRBV10-3 | CAITLGQQGTEAFF
TRBJ2-4 | . | . | TRBV20-1 | CSASGTPPANIQYF
TRBJ2-1 | TRBD2 | . | TRBV18 | CASSPGTSGSDEQFF
TRBJ2-2 | TRBD1 | . | TRBV6-1 | CASSELFQGASTGELFF
TRBJ2-2 | . | . | TRBV12-5 | CASGTGLGARTGELFF
TRBJ2-1 | TRBD2 | . | TRBV5-1 | CASSRTSGQYNEQFF
TRBJ1-2 | . | . | TRBV27 | CASSSRDSPGGYGYTF
TRBJ2-5 | . | . | TRBV29-1 | CSVQQGQETQYF
TRBJ2-1 | . | . | TRBV7-9 | CASSRGTAPEKQFF
TRBJ1-1 | . | . | TRBV6-5 | CASSFLPITNTEAFF
TRBJ2-6 | . | . | TRBV5-1 | CASSLSGIGEGANVLTF
TRBJ1-1 | . | . | TRBV6-1 | CASSEGGRVTEAFF
TRBJ2-3 | TRBD2 | once | TRBV11-2 | CASSPSSGSGNTQYF
TRBJ2-1 | TRBD1 | . | TRBV9 | CASSVAGQGNNEQFF
TRBJ1-2 | . | . | TRBV29-1 | CSVDSVRLYGYTF
TRBJ1-2 | TRBD1 | . | TRBV19 | CASSTQRDSQNYGYTF
TRBJ2-6 | TRBD1 | . | TRBV5-1 | CASSRTGGSGANVLTF
TRBJ1-2 | . | . | TRBV9 | CASSVEQNYGYTF
TRBJ1-2 | . | . | TRBV7-9 | CASSFQEILNYGYTF
TRBJ2-3 | TRBD1 | . | TRBV25-1 | CASSHPTGARTDTQYF
TRBJ1-2 | TRBD1 | . | TRBV11-3 | CASSLGQGLDYGYTF
TRBJ1-3 | . | . | TRBV28 | CASSSGQPGNTIYF
TRBJ2-3 | TRBD1 | . | TRBV9 | CASSEGALVTDTQYF
TRBJ1-3 | TRBD1 | . | TRBV28 | CASSLTRTGRSGNTIYF
TRBJ1-4 | TRBD1 | . | TRBV3-1/TRBV3-2 | CASSQAGQGAWEKLFF
TRBJ1-1 | . | . | TRBV11-2 | CASSLHAGGNTEAFF
TRBJ1-1 | . | . | TRBV11-2 | CASSLDNRGREAFF
TRBJ1-6 | . | many | TRBV11-2 | CASGNNSPLHF